These 2 T cell receptor beta chains came from one sample sequenced in a study of blood T cell repertoires in COVID-19. Clones were sequenced by immunoSEQ multiplex PCR, and TCRdb holds only the in-frame ones, with some missing. The repertoire holds about 330,000 clones, with 88% as singletons. Material: peripheral blood. All receptors derive from a woman aged 50 to 60 with active or convalescent COVID-19.

In its sample, this clone was seen a few times. This chain connects TRBV10-3 to TRBJ2-1; TRBD2 aligns across 13 bases. Germline values: CDR1 ENHRY, CDR2 SYGVKD. This CDR3 comprises 15 residues. V lost 8 bases, J lost 4 bases, and 5 bases stayed unmatched. Written as DNA, the CDR3 is TGTGCCATCGGGCGGACTAGCGGGGGTTACAATGAGCAGTTCTTC. Translation gives CAIGRTSGGYNEQFF.

CDR3 sequence reads: CASSPEPFSGANVLTF. The CDR3 DNA follows: TGCGCCAGCAGCCCTGAGCCATTCTCTGGGGCCAACGTCCTGACTTTC. The chain uses TRBV5-1 and TRBJ2-6; D unresolved. CDR3 length: 16 residues. Germline V gives CDR1 SGHRS, CDR2 YFSETQ. Trimming left V 4 bases short and J 0 bases short, with 11 bases between.